The text below deals with one T cell receptor beta chain. Its antigen is as yet unknown. This record comes from a study of PD-1 blockade in classical Hodgkin lymphoma. The sample's time point: cycle 4 day 1 (C4D1), after around six weeks of nivolumab. Brentuximab vedotin exposure varied, and every patient relapsed after autologous stem cell transplantation. Purified CD4+ T cells were obtained from thawed PBMCs through magnetic negative selection. Responses achieved at best were complete response, partial response or progressive disease. This CDR3 has 16 amino acids. Unmatched junction bases numbered 8, after V lost 2 bases and J lost 6 bases. In germline, CDR1 is SGHRS, CDR2 YFSETQ. Using immunoSEQ multiplex PCR, the repertoire was profiled, and TCRdb retains in-frame clones only, with some absent. The table has more than 25,000 clones, 80% to 90% seen once. Notes on the study in general: Undefined causes, possibly disease activity or prior therapy, underlie the repertoire differences. By C4D1, CD4+ diversity increased significantly, especially in complete responders. At baseline, newly diagnosed patients reportedly showed less TCR diversity than healthy donors.

The input for sequencing was CD4+ T cells from blood, taken before the fourth cycle of nivolumab. The chain carries TRBV5-1 and TRBJ2-1, with 10 bases matching TRBD1. This TCR came from a human donor with classical Hodgkin lymphoma. CDR3 sequence (DNA): TGCGCCAGCAGCTTAAACCCGGGACAGGGGACCAATGAGCAGTTCTTC. Translation: CASSLNPGQGTNEQFF.